This is a list of T cell receptor beta chains from one sample in a study of shared clonotypes between healthy human individuals. The assay was immunoSEQ multiplex PCR, and TCRdb's table has in-frame clones only and misses some. The sample records roughly 1.4 million clones, approximately 98.5% being singletons. The specimen was naive CD4+ T cells sorted from blood. The receptors were gathered from a man aged 25-40 years in good health. Both conserved end residues are trimmed from each CDR3. Fields, in order: clone size, CDR3 length, D gene, V gene, CDR3 protein. A D gene is named only where the DNA matches it firmly. The size field is filled for only some rows; it gives once, few, many or a size class.

abundance: -; len: 12; d_gene: -; v_gene: TRBV13; CDR3aa: ASSLGAGHYEQY
abundance: -; len: 12; d_gene: -; v_gene: TRBV7-8; CDR3aa: ASSYNTGVNEQF
abundance: -; len: 12; d_gene: -; v_gene: TRBV10-3; CDR3aa: AIRESGRDYEQY
abundance: -; len: 15; d_gene: TRBD1; v_gene: TRBV11-2; CDR3aa: ASSLRTGMVAKNIQY
abundance: -; len: 13; d_gene: TRBD1; v_gene: TRBV5-6; CDR3aa: ASSLWDRGQETQY
abundance: -; len: 12; d_gene: -; v_gene: TRBV7-3; CDR3aa: ASSLDRNTGELF
abundance: -; len: 13; d_gene: TRBD1; v_gene: TRBV6-6; CDR3aa: ASGKTGTGGNEQF
abundance: once; len: 11; d_gene: TRBD2; v_gene: TRBV19; CDR3aa: ASTSGSGDTQY
abundance: -; len: 10; d_gene: TRBD2; v_gene: TRBV30; CDR3aa: ACKPGGRAQY
abundance: -; len: 15; d_gene: TRBD2; v_gene: TRBV2; CDR3aa: ASRELPLAGDKETQY
abundance: -; len: 12; d_gene: -; v_gene: TRBV5-8; CDR3aa: ASSLAGEWKTQY
abundance: -; len: 15; d_gene: TRBD2; v_gene: TRBV29-1; CDR3aa: SVVVYSGLASHNEQF
abundance: -; len: 13; d_gene: TRBD2; v_gene: TRBV7-9; CDR3aa: ASSPRSGSQETQY
abundance: -; len: 15; d_gene: -; v_gene: TRBV28; CDR3aa: ASSQLIAVRGTDTQY
abundance: -; len: 11; d_gene: -; v_gene: TRBV2; CDR3aa: ATSSERVNEQY
abundance: -; len: 15; d_gene: -; v_gene: TRBV18; CDR3aa: ASSPLTGQRKNYGYT
abundance: -; len: 15; d_gene: TRBD2; v_gene: TRBV11-2; CDR3aa: ASSPRTSGRVLSEQF
abundance: -; len: 11; d_gene: -; v_gene: TRBV30; CDR3aa: AWSLRDNQPQH
abundance: -; len: 13; d_gene: -; v_gene: TRBV18; CDR3aa: ASSPRTESSYEQY
abundance: -; len: 11; d_gene: -; v_gene: TRBV29-1; CDR3aa: SVEEIGGTEAF
abundance: -; len: 11; d_gene: -; v_gene: TRBV5-8; CDR3aa: ASSLGRGETQY
abundance: -; len: 14; d_gene: -; v_gene: TRBV5-6; CDR3aa: ASSLVSKPYTGELF